One sample yielded the 6 T cell receptor beta chains listed below, sequenced in a study of blood T cell repertoires in COVID-19. Profiling relied on immunoSEQ multiplex PCR, and the TCRdb table lists in-frame clones only, not all of them. Among a few hundred thousand clones, roughly 90% were seen once, and the ten largest hold roughly 2.9%. The sample was peripheral blood. These receptors came from a young woman with COVID-19, enrolled during active disease.

This chain uses TRBV3-1 (or the pseudogene TRBV3-2) with TRBJ1-2; no clear D gene. Germline V gene data show CDR1 as LGHDT and CDR2 as YNNKEL (reference sequence). The CDR3 consists of 14 residues. Trimming took 3 bases from V and 6 from J, leaving 14 bases between them. The CDR3 DNA reads as TGTGCCAGCAGCCATTCCGCAGCGGGAGATGGCTACACCTTC. It codes for CASSHSAAGDGYTF.

The chain uses TRBV19 and TRBJ1-1; D not certain. In germline, CDR1 is LNHDA, CDR2 SQIVND (reference sequence). CDR3 size: 13 residues. V lost 7 bases, J lost 4 bases, and 13 bases lay in between. CDR3 in amino acids: CASMHGRPTEAFF. The CDR3 nucleotides are TGTGCCAGTATGCATGGGCGTCCCACTGAAGCTTTCTTT.

This chain joins TRBV29-1 and TRBJ1-1; D is unclear. V was shortened by 5 bases and J by 1 base, with 8 bases between the two germline ends. Germline CDR1 is SQVTM and CDR2 is ANQGSEA. CDR3 length: 12 amino acids. CDR3 in amino acids: CSVFAGNTEAFF. CDR3 sequence (DNA): TGCAGCGTTTTCGCAGGGAACACTGAAGCTTTCTTT.

This chain's CDR3 is CASMDPGTTNYGYTF. The CDR3 nucleotides are TGTGCCTCGATGGATCCCGGGACAACTAACTATGGCTACACCTTC. The chain couples TRBV30 to TRBJ1-2; maybe TRBD1 (6 bases). The CDR3 is 15 residues long. The germline CDR1 and CDR2 sequences are GTSNPN and SVGIG (reference sequence). Trimming removed 7 bases at V and 0 bases at J, with 18 bases between. Combining the CDR3 with reference TRBV30 and TRBJ1-2 gives the whole variable domain SQTIHQWPATLVQPVGSPLSLECTVEGTSNPNLYWYRQAAGRGLQLLFYSVGIGQISSEVPQNLSASRPQDRQFILSSKKLLLSDSGFYLCASMDPGTTNYGYTFGSGTRLTVV.

The chain combines TRBV2 with TRBJ1-2; TRBD1 is a possible D gene (5 bases). Germline V gene data show CDR1 as SNHLY and CDR2 as FYNNEI. Trimming shortened V by 5 bases and J by 2 bases, and 9 bases separated the two germline ends. This CDR3 contains 13 residues. The CDR3 spells CASSQTENYGYTF. CDR3 nucleotide sequence: TGTGCCAGCAGTCAGACAGAAAACTATGGCTACACCTTC.

CDR3 loop: CASGLAGGRWETQYF. In DNA form, the CDR3 reads TGTGCCAGTGGGTTAGCGGGAGGCCGGTGGGAGACCCAGTACTTC. The gene calls are TRBV19 and TRBJ2-5, with 10 positions matching TRBD2. This CDR3 comprises 15 residues. Looked up from germline, CDR1 is LNHDA and CDR2 is SQIVND (reference sequence). Trimming removed 8 bases from V and 5 bases from J; junction bases left unmatched: 11.